Below, one T cell receptor beta chain is given with its context. What it recognizes is unknown. TCRdb's table, derived via immunoSEQ multiplex PCR, lists solely in-frame clones and lacks some. Of 25,000 to 30,000 clones in the sample, about 88% were seen once. The record originates from a study of OX40 agonist ivuxolimab in advanced cancers. Study summary: A diagnosis of hepatocellular carcinoma, melanoma, renal cell or head and neck cancer was present in dose-escalation patients.

Per germline, CDR1 LGHNA and CDR2 YNFKEQ. The CDR3 runs 15 residues. The V and J ends lost 4 bases and 3 bases respectively, with 13 bases between them. The study, taken as a whole, reports: Still undetermined is the antigen specificity of the expanded peripheral T cells.

The receptor was derived from an adult with an advanced solid tumor such as melanoma, head and neck, liver or kidney cancer. The input for sequencing was CD4+ or CD8+ T cells sorted from blood, taken in a trial of the OX40 agonist ivuxolimab. The chain carries TRBV4-2 and TRBJ2-1; D assignment may be TRBD1 or TRBD2 (6 bases each). CDR3 sequence reads: CASSLLRGDYNEQFF. The CDR3 DNA sequence: TGTGCCAGCAGCCTATTAAGGGGGGACTACAATGAGCAGTTCTTC.